The clone carrying this TCR beta chain was found a few times. Its specificity is unknown. This specimen belongs to a study of post-analysis software for immune sequencing data. Prepared TCR beta cDNA libraries contained unique molecular identifiers. TCRdb ran MiXCR on the PCR reads and lists one entry per CDR3 protein. The profile shows 750,000 to 950,000 distinct CDR3 sequences, roughly 50% of them singletons. This CDR3 spans 15 amino acids. CDR1 SGHTA and CDR2 FQGNSA come from the germline V gene. The V gene lost 4 bases and the J gene lost 3 bases, with 15 bases spanning the gap. General study findings and limits: In patients, TRBV5-6, TRBV5-1 and TRBV20-1 belonged to about five TRBV segments found more frequently than in controls.

Input material: blood. The origin of this receptor is a girl under 18 with multiple sclerosis. This chain joins TRBV7-2 and TRBJ1-2, with D uncertain. DNA for the CDR3: TGTGCCAGCAGCTCTGACCTCAGGAATTACTATGGCTACACCTTC. It yields the protein CASSSDLRNYYGYTF.